This is a list of T cell receptor beta chains from one sample in a study of shared clonotypes between healthy human individuals. TCRdb's table, derived via immunoSEQ multiplex PCR, lists solely in-frame clones and lacks some. The data show approximately 530,000 clones, 95% to 97% seen once. The source material was naive CD4+ T cells sorted from blood. These receptors came from a woman under 40 in good health. Each CDR3 is given with its conserved first and last residue. The D gene is left open where the match is weak. The size of a clone is reported for some rows only, either as once, few or many, or as a class for expanded clones.

TRBV6-1	TRBJ2-2	.	TRBD1	TGTGCCAGCAGTGCACAATGGGGGACAGGCCGCCGGGAGCTGTTTTTT	CASSAQWGTGRRELFF
TRBV5-3	TRBJ1-5	.	TRBD1	TGTGCCAGAAGCAAGAACCCGACAGGGTCTTCGGATCAGCCCCAGCATTTT	CARSKNPTGSSDQPQHF
TRBV19	TRBJ2-7	.	TRBD2	TGTGCCAGTAGTATCCGAGGACTAGCGGATACCTACGAGCAGTACTTC	CASSIRGLADTYEQYF
TRBV11-2	TRBJ1-1	.	.	TGTGCCAGCAGCTACGTACAGAGGGACACTGAAGCTTTCTTT	CASSYVQRDTEAFF
TRBV18	TRBJ2-7	.	TRBD2	TGTGCCAGCTCACCTCAAAGCGGGAGTGAGTACGAGCAGTACTTC	CASSPQSGSEYEQYF
TRBV5-1	TRBJ1-5	.	.	TGCGCCAGCAGCGTGATGACCGGTCAGCCCCAGCATTTT	CASSVMTGQPQHF
TRBV19	TRBJ1-1	.	.	TGTGCCAGTAGTACCATGAACAGGGTCGCTGAAGCTTTCTTT	CASSTMNRVAEAFF
TRBV18	TRBJ2-2	.	.	TGTGCCAGCTCACGGCTCGTGGGTGAGAACACCGGGGAGCTGTTTTTT	CASSRLVGENTGELFF
TRBV6-1	TRBJ2-3	once	TRBD2	TGTGCCAGCACCCACGGGACTAGCGGCACAGATACGCAGTATTTT	CASTHGTSGTDTQYF
TRBV7-6	TRBJ2-7	once	.	TGTGCCAGCAGCTTAGCGCTGGGGCGCTACGAGCAGTACTTC	CASSLALGRYEQYF
TRBV4-1	TRBJ2-5	.	.	TGCGCCAGCAGCCCCCGAGGGGCAGGGGCGGGGGAGACCCAGTACTTC	CASSPRGAGAGETQYF
TRBV5-1	TRBJ1-6	.	.	TGCGCCAGCAGGATTACAGCGGATAATTCACCCCTCCACTTT	CASRITADNSPLHF
TRBV30	TRBJ2-5	.	.	TGTGCCTGGAGTGTTATGCCCCAGACCCAGTACTTC	CAWSVMPQTQYF
TRBV10-3	TRBJ2-7	.	.	TGTGCCATCAGTGAGTCAGGCAGGGGAACCTACGAGCAGTACTTC	CAISESGRGTYEQYF
TRBV28	TRBJ2-7	.	.	TGTGCCAGCAGTTTAGGAGGGGGGAGGTACGAGCAGTACTTC	CASSLGGGRYEQYF
TRBV28	TRBJ1-4	.	TRBD1	TGTGCCAGCAGTCGAGACAGGGAGGCAACTAATGAAAAACTGTTTTTT	CASSRDREATNEKLFF
TRBV15	TRBJ1-3	.	.	TGTGCCACCAGCAGAGGGGGACTGAACTCTGGAAACACCATATATTTT	CATSRGGLNSGNTIYF
TRBV7-6	TRBJ1-3	.	TRBD1	TGTGCCAGCAGCTTAGTCAGGGGGACAGGGAGTTCTGGAAACACCATATATTTT	CASSLVRGTGSSGNTIYF
TRBV2	TRBJ1-4	.	.	TGTGCCAGCAGTCGTGACGGCACAGAACTGTTTTTT	CASSRDGTELFF
TRBV11-2	TRBJ2-5	.	.	TGTGCCAGCAGCTTAGGTCTCAGTCAAGAGACCCAGTACTTC	CASSLGLSQETQYF
TRBV18	TRBJ2-3	.	TRBD2	TGTGCCAGCTCTCGGCCTCGGCTCAGCGGGACGGCAGATACGCAGTATTTT	CASSRPRLSGTADTQYF
TRBV2	TRBJ1-5	.	.	TGTGCCAGCCGGGGAAGCAATCAGCCCCAGCATTTT	CASRGSNQPQHF
TRBV7-2	TRBJ2-5	.	TRBD2	TGTGCCAGCAGCTTAAGCGGGGGAGAGACCCAGTACTTC	CASSLSGGETQYF
TRBV2	TRBJ2-7	.	.	TGTGCCAGCAGTGAAGGAAATGGTTACGAGCAGTACTTC	CASSEGNGYEQYF
TRBV4-1	TRBJ1-2	.	.	TGCGCCAGCAGAGAACCCGGACGGAACTATGGCTACACCTTC	CASREPGRNYGYTF